This is a list of T cell receptor beta chains from one sample in a study of OX40 agonist ivuxolimab in advanced cancers. Generated by immunoSEQ multiplex PCR, the TCRdb table keeps only in-frame clones and is missing some. The sample records around 50,000 clones, about 88% being singletons. The starting material was CD4+ or CD8+ T cells sorted from blood, obtained in a trial of the OX40 agonist ivuxolimab. These receptor sequences come from an adult with an advanced solid tumor such as melanoma, head and neck, liver or kidney cancer. CDR3s include the opening cysteine and the closing phenylalanine or tryptophan. Fields, in order: D gene, V gene, J gene, CDR3 protein. D genes are given only for firm matches.

d_call: .
v_call: TRBV2
j_call: TRBJ2-1
cdr3_aa: CASSEWDGLYNEQFF

d_call: .
v_call: TRBV18
j_call: TRBJ2-3
cdr3_aa: CASSPIPGLRSDTQYF

d_call: .
v_call: TRBV2
j_call: TRBJ1-4
cdr3_aa: CAGSPATNEKLFF

d_call: .
v_call: TRBV6-1
j_call: TRBJ2-4
cdr3_aa: CASSGYQEGNIQYF

d_call: .
v_call: TRBV5-4
j_call: TRBJ1-1
cdr3_aa: CASSPDGNTEAFF

d_call: .
v_call: TRBV28
j_call: TRBJ1-4
cdr3_aa: CASSPDGGREKLFF

d_call: .
v_call: TRBV2
j_call: TRBJ2-1
cdr3_aa: CASSEGTVSYNEQFF

d_call: .
v_call: TRBV19
j_call: TRBJ2-6
cdr3_aa: CASSIGGFNLPGANVLTF

d_call: .
v_call: TRBV7-9
j_call: TRBJ2-3
cdr3_aa: CASTRSGTDTQYF

d_call: .
v_call: TRBV13
j_call: TRBJ1-2
cdr3_aa: CASSLIGRKDGYTF

d_call: .
v_call: TRBV19
j_call: TRBJ2-1
cdr3_aa: CASSMGSGSYNEQFF

d_call: .
v_call: TRBV28
j_call: TRBJ1-5
cdr3_aa: CASSGGLSNQPQHF

d_call: TRBD2
v_call: TRBV27
j_call: TRBJ2-1
cdr3_aa: CASGETSGRAYNEQFF